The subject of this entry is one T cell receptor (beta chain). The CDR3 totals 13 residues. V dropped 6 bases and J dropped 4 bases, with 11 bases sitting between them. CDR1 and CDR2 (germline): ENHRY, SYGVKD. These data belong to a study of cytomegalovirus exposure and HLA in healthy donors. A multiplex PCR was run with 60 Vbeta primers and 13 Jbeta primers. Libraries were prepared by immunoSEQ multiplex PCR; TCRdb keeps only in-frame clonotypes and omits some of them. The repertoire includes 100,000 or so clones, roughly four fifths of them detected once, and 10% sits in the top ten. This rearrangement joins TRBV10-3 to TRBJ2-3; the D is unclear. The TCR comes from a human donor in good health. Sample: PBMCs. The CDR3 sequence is CAISAQVADTQYF. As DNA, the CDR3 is TGTGCCATCAGCGCCCAGGTCGCAGATACGCAGTATTTT.